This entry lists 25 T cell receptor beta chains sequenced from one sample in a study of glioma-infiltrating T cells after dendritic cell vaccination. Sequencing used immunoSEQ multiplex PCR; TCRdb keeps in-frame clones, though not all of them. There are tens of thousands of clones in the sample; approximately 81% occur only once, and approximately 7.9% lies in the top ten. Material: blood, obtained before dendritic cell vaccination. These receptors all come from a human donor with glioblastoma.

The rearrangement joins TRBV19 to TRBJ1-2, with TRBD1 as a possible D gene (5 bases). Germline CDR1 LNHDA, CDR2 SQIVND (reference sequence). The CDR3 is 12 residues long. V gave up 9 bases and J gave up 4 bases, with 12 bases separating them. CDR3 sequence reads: CARIDSPYGYTF. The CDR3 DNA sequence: TGTGCCAGGATAGACAGTCCCTATGGCTACACCTTC.

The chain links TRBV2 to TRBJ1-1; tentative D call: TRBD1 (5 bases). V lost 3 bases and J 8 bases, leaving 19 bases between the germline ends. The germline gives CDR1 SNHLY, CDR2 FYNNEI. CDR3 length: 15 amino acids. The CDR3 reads CASSDRVPRTLEAFF. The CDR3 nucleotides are TGTGCCAGCAGTGACAGGGTCCCTCGAACACTAGAAGCTTTCTTT.

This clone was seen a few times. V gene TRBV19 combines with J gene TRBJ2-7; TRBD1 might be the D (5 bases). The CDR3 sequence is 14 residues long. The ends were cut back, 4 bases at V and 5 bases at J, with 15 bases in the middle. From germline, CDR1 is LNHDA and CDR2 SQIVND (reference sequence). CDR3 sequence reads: CASSKAGKGHEQYF. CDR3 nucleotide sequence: TGTGCCAGTAGTAAGGCAGGGAAAGGACACGAGCAGTACTTC.

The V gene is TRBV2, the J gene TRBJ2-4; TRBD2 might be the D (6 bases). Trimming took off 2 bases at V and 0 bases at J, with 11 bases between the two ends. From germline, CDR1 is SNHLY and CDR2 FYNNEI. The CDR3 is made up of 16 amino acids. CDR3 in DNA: TGTGCCAGCAGTGAAATGAGGGGACTAGCCAAAAACATTCAGTACTTC. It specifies CASSEMRGLAKNIQYF. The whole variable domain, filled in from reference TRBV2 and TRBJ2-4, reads EPEVTQTPSHQVTQMGQEVILRCVPISNHLYFYWYRQILGQKVEFLVSFYNNEISEKSEIFDDQFSVERPDGSNFTLKIRSTKLEDSAMYFCASSEMRGLAKNIQYFGAGTRLSVL.

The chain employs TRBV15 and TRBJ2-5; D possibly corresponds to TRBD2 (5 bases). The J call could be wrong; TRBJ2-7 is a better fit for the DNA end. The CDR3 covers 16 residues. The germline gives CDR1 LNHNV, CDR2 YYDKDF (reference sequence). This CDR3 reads CATSRGSRTVSYEQYF. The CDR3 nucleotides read TGTGCCACCAGCAGAGGGTCCAGGACTGTGTCCTACGAGCAGTACTTC.

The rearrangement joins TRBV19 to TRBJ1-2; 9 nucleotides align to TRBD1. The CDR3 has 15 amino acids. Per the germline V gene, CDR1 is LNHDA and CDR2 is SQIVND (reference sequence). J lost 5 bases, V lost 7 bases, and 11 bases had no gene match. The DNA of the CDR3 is TGTGCCAGTAACCCAGGACAGGGGAGGAATTATGGCTACACCTTC. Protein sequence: CASNPGQGRNYGYTF.

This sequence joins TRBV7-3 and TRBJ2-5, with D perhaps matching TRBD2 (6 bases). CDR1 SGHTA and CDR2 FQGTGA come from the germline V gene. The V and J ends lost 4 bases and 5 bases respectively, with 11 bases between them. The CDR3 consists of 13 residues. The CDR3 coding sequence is TGTGCCAGCAGCTCTCTAGCGTCGGAGACCCAGTACTTC. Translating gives CASSSLASETQYF.

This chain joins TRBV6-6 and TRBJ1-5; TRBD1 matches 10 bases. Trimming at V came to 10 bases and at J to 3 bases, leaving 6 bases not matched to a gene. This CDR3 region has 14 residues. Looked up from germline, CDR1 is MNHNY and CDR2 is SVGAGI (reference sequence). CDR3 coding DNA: TGTGCCACGGGACAGGGGAAAAACAATCAGCCCCAGCATTTT. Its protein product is CATGQGKNNQPQHF.

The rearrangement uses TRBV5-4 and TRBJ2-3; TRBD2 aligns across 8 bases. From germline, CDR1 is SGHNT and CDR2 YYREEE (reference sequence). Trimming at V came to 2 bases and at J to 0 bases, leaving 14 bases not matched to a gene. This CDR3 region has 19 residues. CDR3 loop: CASSFAGGGRTPSTDTQYF. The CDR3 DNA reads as TGTGCCAGCAGCTTCGCCGGGGGGGGCAGGACTCCCAGCACAGATACGCAGTATTTT.

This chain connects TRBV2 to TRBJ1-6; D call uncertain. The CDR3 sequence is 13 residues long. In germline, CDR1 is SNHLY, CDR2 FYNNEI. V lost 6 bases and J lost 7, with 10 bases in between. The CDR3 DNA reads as TGTGCCAGCAGCCTGACGGAGAATTCACCCCTCCACTTT. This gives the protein CASSLTENSPLHF.

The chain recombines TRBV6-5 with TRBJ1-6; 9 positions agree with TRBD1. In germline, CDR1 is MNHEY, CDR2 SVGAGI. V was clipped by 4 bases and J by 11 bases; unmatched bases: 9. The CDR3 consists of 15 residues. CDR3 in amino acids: CASSSGTGKVPPLHF. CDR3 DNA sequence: TGTGCCAGCAGTTCCGGGACAGGGAAAGTTCCACCCCTCCACTTT.

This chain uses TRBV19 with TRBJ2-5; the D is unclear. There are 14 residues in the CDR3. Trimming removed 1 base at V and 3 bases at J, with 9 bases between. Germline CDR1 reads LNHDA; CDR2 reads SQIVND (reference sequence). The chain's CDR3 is CASSIGALKETQYF. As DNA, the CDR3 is TGTGCCAGTAGTATAGGGGCTCTGAAAGAGACCCAGTACTTC.

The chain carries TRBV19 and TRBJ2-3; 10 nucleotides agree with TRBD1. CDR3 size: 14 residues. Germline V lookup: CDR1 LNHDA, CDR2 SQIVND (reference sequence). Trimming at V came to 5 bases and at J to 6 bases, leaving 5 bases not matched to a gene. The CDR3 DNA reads TGTGCCAGTAGTCCCGGGACAGGGGAGGATACGCAGTATTTT. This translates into CASSPGTGEDTQYF.

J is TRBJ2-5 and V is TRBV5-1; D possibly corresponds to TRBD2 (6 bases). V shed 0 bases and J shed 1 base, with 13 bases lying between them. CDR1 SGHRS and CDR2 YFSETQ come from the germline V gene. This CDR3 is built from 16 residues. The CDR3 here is CASSLGRATLQETQYF. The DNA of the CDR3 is TGCGCCAGCAGCTTGGGGAGGGCTACCCTCCAAGAGACCCAGTACTTC.

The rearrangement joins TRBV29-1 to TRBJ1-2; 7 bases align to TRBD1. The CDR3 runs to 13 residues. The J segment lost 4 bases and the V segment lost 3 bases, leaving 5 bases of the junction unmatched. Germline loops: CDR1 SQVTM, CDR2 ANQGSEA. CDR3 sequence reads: CSVERGPIYGYTF. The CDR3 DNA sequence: TGCAGCGTTGAGAGGGGGCCTATCTATGGCTACACCTTC.

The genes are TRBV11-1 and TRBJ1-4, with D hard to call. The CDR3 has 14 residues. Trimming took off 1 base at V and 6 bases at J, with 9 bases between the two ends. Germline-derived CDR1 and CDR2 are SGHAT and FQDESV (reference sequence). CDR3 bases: TGTGCCAGCAGCTTAGTGGCAGTGGATGAAAAACTGTTTTTT. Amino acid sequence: CASSLVAVDEKLFF.

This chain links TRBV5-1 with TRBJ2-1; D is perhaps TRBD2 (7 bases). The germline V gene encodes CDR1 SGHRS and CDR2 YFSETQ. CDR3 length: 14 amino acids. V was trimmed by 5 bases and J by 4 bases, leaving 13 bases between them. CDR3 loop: CASRWGGPYNEQFF. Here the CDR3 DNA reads TGCGCCAGCAGGTGGGGGGGGCCGTACAATGAGCAGTTCTTC.

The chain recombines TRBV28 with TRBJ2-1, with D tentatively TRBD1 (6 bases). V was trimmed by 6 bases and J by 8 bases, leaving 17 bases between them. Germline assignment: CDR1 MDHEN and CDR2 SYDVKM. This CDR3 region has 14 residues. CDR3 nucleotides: TGTGCCAGCAGATCGGCAGGGGCGAACGATGAGCAGTTCTTC. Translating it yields CASRSAGANDEQFF.

CDR3 in DNA: TGTGCCAGCAGTGAAAACAGGGATAACTATGGCTACACCTTC. Amino acids: CASSENRDNYGYTF. The chain links TRBV2 to TRBJ1-2; weak D call: TRBD1 (6 bases). The V gene's germline CDR1 is SNHLY and CDR2 FYNNEI. V was cut by 2 bases and J by 1 base, with 8 bases left in between. CDR3 length: 14 amino acids.

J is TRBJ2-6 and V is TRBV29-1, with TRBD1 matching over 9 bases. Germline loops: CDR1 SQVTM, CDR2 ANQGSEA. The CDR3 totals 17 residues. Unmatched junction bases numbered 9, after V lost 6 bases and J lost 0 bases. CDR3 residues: CSVGDRVQDSGANVLTF. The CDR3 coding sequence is TGCAGCGTCGGGGACAGGGTCCAGGACTCTGGGGCCAACGTCCTGACTTTC. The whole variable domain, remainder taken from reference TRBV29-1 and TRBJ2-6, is SAVISQKPSRDICQRGTSLTIQCQVDSQVTMMFWYRQQPGQSLTLIATANQGSEATYESGFVIDKFPISRPNLTFSTLTVSNMSPEDSSIYLCSVGDRVQDSGANVLTFGAGSRLTVL.

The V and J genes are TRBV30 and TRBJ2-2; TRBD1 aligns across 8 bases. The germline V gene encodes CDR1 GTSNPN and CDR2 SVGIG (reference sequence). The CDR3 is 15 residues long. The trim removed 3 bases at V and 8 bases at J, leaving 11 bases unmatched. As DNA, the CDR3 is TGTGCCTGGAGAGCCGACAGGGGCCTACTGGGGGAGCTGTTTTTT. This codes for CAWRADRGLLGELFF.

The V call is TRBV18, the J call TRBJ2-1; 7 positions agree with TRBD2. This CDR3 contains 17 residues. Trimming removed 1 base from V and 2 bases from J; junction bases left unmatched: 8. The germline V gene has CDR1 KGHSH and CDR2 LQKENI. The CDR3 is CASSPQSGASTYNEQFF. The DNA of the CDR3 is TGTGCCAGCTCACCACAAAGCGGGGCCTCCACCTACAATGAGCAGTTCTTC.

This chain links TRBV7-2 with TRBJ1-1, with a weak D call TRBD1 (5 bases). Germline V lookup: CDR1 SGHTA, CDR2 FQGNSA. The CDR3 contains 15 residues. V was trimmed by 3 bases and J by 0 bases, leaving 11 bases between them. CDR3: CASSFRQGLNTEAFF. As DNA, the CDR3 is TGTGCCAGCAGCTTTCGTCAGGGTTTGAACACTGAAGCTTTCTTT. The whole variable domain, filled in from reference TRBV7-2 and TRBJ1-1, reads GAGVSQSPSNKVTEKGKDVELRCDPISGHTALYWYRQSLGQGLEFLIYFQGNSAPDKSGLPSDRFSAERTGGSVSTLTIQRTQQEDSAVYLCASSFRQGLNTEAFFGQGTRLTVV.

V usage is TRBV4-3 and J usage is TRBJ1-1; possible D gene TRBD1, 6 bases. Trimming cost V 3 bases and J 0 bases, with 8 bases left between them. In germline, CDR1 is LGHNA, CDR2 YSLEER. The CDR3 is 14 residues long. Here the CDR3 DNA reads TGCGCCAGCAGCCAGGGGGCGCTGAACACTGAAGCTTTCTTT. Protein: CASSQGALNTEAFF.

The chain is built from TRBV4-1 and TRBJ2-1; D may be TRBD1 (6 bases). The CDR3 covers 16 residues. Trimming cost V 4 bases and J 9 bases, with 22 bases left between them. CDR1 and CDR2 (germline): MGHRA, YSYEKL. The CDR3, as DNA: TGCGCCAGCAGCCCCGGGCAGGGGCTGCTGGTTTTTGAGCAGTTCTTC. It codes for CASSPGQGLLVFEQFF.